Given below is one T cell receptor (beta chain) in context. The antigen is unknown. The CDR3 has 12 amino acids. The germline V gene has CDR1 DFQATT and CDR2 SNEGSKA (reference sequence). V shed 6 bases and J 3 bases; nucleotides not matched to a gene: 4. The sample is drawn from a study of T cells after yellow fever vaccination. At the level of the study: The fractions with low cell numbers were processed using SMART-Seq v4 Ultra Low Input.

The authors made TCR cDNA by 5'RACE template switching, adding a universal primer site and UMIs. TCRdb fed the 5' RACE reads into MiXCR, producing one record per CDR3 protein. The table includes some 120,000 distinct CDR3 sequences, approximately 16% detected once. Study-wide points: Booster sampling recovered most clones from primary vaccination (96% CD4, around 90% CD8). Peaking faster, on day 5 versus 15, the secondary response was nonetheless weaker.

The J gene is TRBJ1-2, the V gene TRBV20-1; TRBD1 agrees at 7 bases. The source was CD8+ T cells sorted from PBMCs, collected 5 days after the yellow fever booster vaccination. The source is a man younger than 35 who received the YFV17D yellow fever vaccine. This CDR3 is CSADGTDYGYTF. Here the CDR3 DNA reads TGCAGTGCGGACGGGACAGACTATGGCTACACCTTC.